Below, 32 T cell receptor beta chains from the same sample are listed, as sequenced in a study of technical replicates of blood from a handful of donors. TCRdb's copy holds only in-frame clones and misses some; the assay was immunoSEQ multiplex PCR. The sample comprises roughly 87,000 clones, roughly nine tenths of which are singletons, and 0.3% to 0.45% rests with the top ten. The sample comprised T cells isolated from PBMCs. The receptors were gathered from a human donor in good health.

In its sample, this clone was seen once. This sequence joins TRBV2 and TRBJ2-1, with 7 positions matching TRBD1. Germline lookup yields CDR1 SNHLY and CDR2 FYNNEI. This CDR3 spans 14 amino acids. The V and J ends lost 6 bases and 10 bases, in that order; junction bases with no gene match: 12. Here the CDR3 reads CASRAYGQVSEQFF. In nucleotides, the CDR3 is TGTGCCAGCAGAGCCTATGGACAGGTTAGCGAGCAGTTCTTC.

V is TRBV11-3 and J is TRBJ2-5; 7 bases align to TRBD2. Germline assignment: CDR1 SGHNT and CDR2 YENEEA. V shed 5 bases, J shed 5 bases, and the junction held 8 bases outside the gene matches. The CDR3 totals 14 residues. The CDR3 DNA is TGTGCCAGCAGCCCGCGGGCGGGAGAGGAGACCCAGTACTTC. This codes for CASSPRAGEETQYF.

This chain links TRBV10-3 with TRBJ2-2; perhaps TRBD2 as D (5 bases). The germline gives CDR1 ENHRY, CDR2 SYGVKD. Trimming removed 0 bases at V and 3 bases at J, with 5 bases between. CDR3 size: 14 residues. The CDR3 protein is CAISESRDTGELFF. Here the CDR3 DNA reads TGTGCCATCAGTGAGTCGAGGGACACCGGGGAGCTGTTTTTT.

The genes are TRBV25-1 and TRBJ2-5; D is possibly TRBD1 (6 bases). The CDR3 has 13 residues. Germline V CDR1 and CDR2: MGHDK, SYGVNS. Trimming cost V 7 bases and J 7 bases, with 16 bases left between them. The CDR3 here is CASTTTGIGTQYF. The CDR3 DNA reads as TGTGCCAGCACAACGACAGGAATCGGGACCCAGTACTTC.

The rearrangement links TRBV21-1 to TRBJ2-3; the DNA was not compared with TRBD1, the D call given in the table. TRBV21-1 is marked as a pseudogene. The CDR3 has 16 residues. In DNA, the CDR3 is TGTGCCAGCAGTACTGAGACAGGCCCTAGCACAGATACGCAGTATTTT. It codes for CASSTETGPSTDTQYF.

This rearrangement joins TRBV5-4 to TRBJ2-7, with D perhaps TRBD2 (6 bases). Germline lookup yields CDR1 SGHNT and CDR2 YYREEE (reference sequence). There are 14 residues in the CDR3. V was pared by 1 base and J by 0 bases, with 8 bases between. CDR3 sequence reads: CASSLSGVSYEQYF. The DNA for the CDR3 is TGTGCCAGCAGCTTGTCGGGAGTCTCCTACGAGCAGTACTTC. Together with reference TRBV5-4 and TRBJ2-7, the CDR3 gives the full variable domain: ETGVTQSPTHLIKTRGQQVTLRCSSQSGHNTVSWYQQALGQGPQFIFQYYREEENGRGNFPPRFSGLQFPNYSSELNVNALELDDSALYLCASSLSGVSYEQYFGPGTRLTVT.

This chain connects TRBV19 to TRBJ2-3, with a tentative D call TRBD2 (6 bases). CDR3 size: 14 residues. V lost 5 bases and J 6 bases, leaving 15 bases between the germline ends. Germline V gene sequence: CDR1 LNHDA, CDR2 SQIVND (reference sequence). The CDR3 DNA reads TGTGCCAGTAGTGAACTAGCAGGGTGGGATACGCAGTATTTT. Residues: CASSELAGWDTQYF.

This chain connects TRBV6-1 to TRBJ1-4, with unresolved D. The CDR3 is made up of 16 amino acids. V gave up 3 bases and J gave up 0 bases, with 11 bases separating them. Germline V gives CDR1 MNHNS, CDR2 SASEGT. CDR3 nucleotides: TGTGCCAGCAGTGACAGTTATTACGCAACTAATGAAAAACTGTTTTTT. Translated: CASSDSYYATNEKLFF.

The chain has TRBV5-5 and TRBJ2-7, with 8 bases matching TRBD1. Looked up from germline, CDR1 is SGHKS and CDR2 is YYEKEE (reference sequence). J was trimmed by 2 bases and V by 4 bases; bases with no gene match: 11. This CDR3 comprises 16 residues. CDR3: CASSTESGGWAYEQYF. The CDR3 DNA follows: TGTGCCAGCAGCACCGAATCAGGGGGCTGGGCCTACGAGCAGTACTTC.

This rearrangement joins TRBV19 to TRBJ1-2; TRBD1 matches 8 bases. Germline V gene sequence: CDR1 LNHDA, CDR2 SQIVND (reference sequence). There are 13 residues in the CDR3. With 6 bases clipped from V and 12 bases from J, the junction kept 12 bases outside the gene matches. DNA for the CDR3: TGTGCCAGTAGCCCGGGACAGGTTCTAAGGAACACCTTC. Amino acids: CASSPGQVLRNTF.

The chain uses TRBV7-2 and TRBJ2-7; the D gene is possibly TRBD2 (5 bases). V was shortened by 5 bases and J by 4 bases, with 9 bases between the two germline ends. This CDR3 is built from 12 residues. Germline V gene lookup returns CDR1 SGHTA and CDR2 FQGNSA. CDR3: CASSKLGYEQYF. The DNA for the CDR3 is TGTGCCAGCAGCAAACTAGGTTACGAGCAGTACTTC.

This rearrangement joins TRBV4-1 to TRBJ1-4, with D perhaps matching TRBD1 (5 bases). The CDR3 has 13 amino acids. Trimming pared 4 bases from V and 8 bases from J, leaving 11 bases between. Germline V gives CDR1 MGHRA, CDR2 YSYEKL. The CDR3 DNA reads TGCGCCAGCAGCCTAACACCAGGGGAAAAACTGTTTTTT. This sequence encodes CASSLTPGEKLFF.

The chain combines TRBV2 with TRBJ2-7, with TRBD1 as a possible D gene (5 bases). The CDR3 is 15 residues long. Germline CDR1 SNHLY, CDR2 FYNNEI. V was pared by 2 bases and J by 2 bases, with 13 bases between. The CDR3 sequence is CASSERLGRAYEQYF. DNA of the CDR3: TGTGCCAGCAGTGAACGATTAGGCAGGGCCTACGAGCAGTACTTC.

The V and J genes are TRBV5-1 and TRBJ2-6; no definite D call. The length of the CDR3 is 16 residues. V was cut by 0 bases and J by 2 bases, with 9 bases left in between. Germline-derived CDR1 and CDR2 are SGHRS and YFSETQ. The CDR3 is CASSLGTVTGANVLTF. DNA for the CDR3: TGCGCCAGCAGCTTGGGCACAGTAACTGGGGCCAACGTCCTGACTTTC. Full variable domain (rest looked up from reference TRBV5-1 and TRBJ2-6): KAGVTQTPRYLIKTRGQQVTLSCSPISGHRSVSWYQQTPGQGLQFLFEYFSETQRNKGNFPGRFSGRQFSNSRSEMNVSTLELGDSALYLCASSLGTVTGANVLTFGAGSRLTVL.

The V gene is TRBV4-2, the J gene TRBJ2-7, with TRBD1 matching 7 bases. The CDR3 has 15 amino acids. The ends lost 3 bases at V and 4 bases at J; junction bases unmatched: 9. Germline values: CDR1 LGHNA, CDR2 YNFKEQ. In nucleotides, the CDR3 is TGTGCCAGCAGCCATTCCCCAGACAGGGCGTACGAGCAGTACTTC. Translation gives CASSHSPDRAYEQYF.

The V and J genes are TRBV2 and TRBJ2-1; 7 bases are shared with TRBD2. Germline CDR1 is SNHLY and CDR2 is FYNNEI. V lost 10 bases to trimming and J lost 6 bases; unmatched junction nucleotides: 9. CDR3 length: 13 amino acids. CDR3 loop: CATRLAAANEQFF. Here the CDR3 DNA reads TGTGCCACAAGACTAGCAGCGGCCAATGAGCAGTTCTTC.

The V gene is TRBV4-3, the J gene TRBJ2-2; 7 bases agree with TRBD1. Germline V gene sequence: CDR1 LGHNA, CDR2 YSLEER. The V gene end was trimmed by 0 bases and the J gene end by 2 bases; junction bases not matched to a gene: 9. The CDR3 is 18 amino acids. The CDR3 reads CASSQDLVGTDNTGELFF. The CDR3 DNA sequence: TGCGCCAGCAGCCAAGATTTGGTTGGGACAGATAACACCGGGGAGCTGTTTTTT.

The gene calls are TRBV10-3 and TRBJ2-1, with D unclear. Germline V lookup: CDR1 ENHRY, CDR2 SYGVKD. The CDR3 has 15 amino acids. V shed 0 bases and J shed 10 bases, with 16 bases lying between them. The CDR3 protein is CAISESPLAVLEQFF. The CDR3, as DNA: TGTGCCATCAGTGAGTCGCCTTTAGCCGTCCTAGAGCAGTTCTTC.

The V and J genes are TRBV7-2 and TRBJ1-2; possibly TRBD1 for D (6 bases). Trimming stripped 1 base from V and 10 bases from J, with 13 bases between. CDR1 and CDR2 from the germline V gene are SGHTA and FQGNSA. This CDR3 has 13 amino acids. Written as DNA, the CDR3 is TGTGCCAGCAGCTTAGGACAGGTAGATGCCTACACCTTC. Translation: CASSLGQVDAYTF.

The chain recombines TRBV10-1 with TRBJ1-2; 7 bases line up with TRBD1. This CDR3 is built from 13 residues. Germline V gene lookup returns CDR1 WNHNN and CDR2 SYGVQD (reference sequence). After removal of 6 bases from V and 7 bases from J, the junction contained 8 bases not matched to a gene. DNA for the CDR3: TGCGCCAGCAGCCCGGACAGGAACGGTGGCTACACCTTC. It yields the protein CASSPDRNGGYTF.

The J gene is TRBJ1-1, the V gene TRBV7-9, with D perhaps matching TRBD1 (6 bases). Trimming left V 5 bases short and J 2 bases short, with 15 bases between. This CDR3 contains 15 residues. Per the germline V gene, CDR1 is SEHNR and CDR2 is FQNEAQ (reference sequence). Here the CDR3 reads CASSPPRGANTEAFF. CDR3 nucleotides: TGTGCCAGCAGCCCGCCCCGGGGGGCAAACACTGAAGCTTTCTTT.

This chain uses TRBV6-1 with TRBJ1-4, with D unclear. Per the germline V gene, CDR1 is MNHNS and CDR2 is SASEGT. CDR3 length equals 12 residues. Trimming removed 3 bases from V and 8 bases from J, with 7 bases in between. The CDR3, as DNA: TGTGCCAGCAGTGAGAGGTCCGAAAAACTGTTTTTT. Translating it yields CASSERSEKLFF.

This clone was detected only once. The genes are TRBV11-2 and TRBJ2-5; D is perhaps TRBD1 (6 bases). Between the trimmed V and J ends, which lost 6 bases and 3 bases, there was a span of 14 bases. CDR1 is SGHAT and CDR2 is FQNNGV in the germline V gene. There are 14 residues in the CDR3. DNA for the CDR3: TGTGCCAGCAGTCCAACAGGGAGAGAAGAGACCCAGTACTTC. This gives the protein CASSPTGREETQYF.

Worth noting for this clone: Compared with germline, one end of the junction differs, possibly owing to a read error. The rearrangement links TRBV25-1 to TRBJ2-7, with 8 bases fitting TRBD2. Germline loops: CDR1 MGHDK, CDR2 SYGVNS. The CDR3 has 15 amino acids. CDR3 region: CASSEYSGGSSEQYF. In nucleotides, the CDR3 is TGTGCCAGCAGTGAATATTCGGGGGGGTCCTCCGAGCAGTACTTC.

This clone was recorded a few times. V is TRBV6-6 and J is TRBJ2-3, with D tentatively TRBD2 (5 bases). Germline CDR1 is MNHNY and CDR2 is SVGAGI (reference sequence). V lost 3 bases and J 5 bases, leaving 12 bases between the germline ends. This CDR3 has 14 residues. CDR3 DNA: TGTGCCAGCAGTTATCCGCGGGCTGGAGATACGCAGTATTTT. This codes for CASSYPRAGDTQYF.

V is TRBV5-1 and J is TRBJ2-7; 7 positions match TRBD1. The germline V gene has CDR1 SGHRS and CDR2 YFSETQ. The CDR3 runs to 16 residues. The V gene end was trimmed by 4 bases and the J gene end by 3 bases; junction bases not matched to a gene: 13. CDR3 in amino acids: CASSMTGWASSYEQYF. CDR3 sequence (DNA): TGCGCCAGCAGCATGACAGGGTGGGCTAGTAGCTACGAGCAGTACTTC.

The chain links TRBV4-1 to TRBJ2-3, with 8 bases lining up with TRBD2. Trimming at V came to 1 base and at J to 0 bases, leaving 9 bases not matched to a gene. Germline V gene sequence: CDR1 MGHRA, CDR2 YSYEKL. The CDR3 runs 18 residues. The CDR3 region has the DNA TGCGCCAGCAGCCAAGGACTAGCGAGAGGTTCAAGCACAGATACGCAGTATTTT. Its translation: CASSQGLARGSSTDTQYF.

The J gene is TRBJ1-5, the V gene TRBV10-3; D not certain. Germline V CDR1 and CDR2: ENHRY, SYGVKD. The CDR3 runs to 13 residues. Between the trimmed V and J ends, which lost 2 bases and 4 bases, there was a span of 6 bases. The CDR3 region is CAISELLNQPQHF. The CDR3 DNA reads TGTGCCATCAGTGAGCTACTTAATCAGCCCCAGCATTTT.

The chain's CDR3 is CASSVETGVYVRGYTF. CDR3 DNA: TGTGCCAGCAGTGTCGAGACAGGGGTTTATGTGCGTGGCTACACCTTC. The chain combines TRBV6-1 with TRBJ1-2, with 8 bases lining up with TRBD1. V lost 4 bases and J lost 7; bases outside the gene matches: 14. CDR3 length equals 16 residues. Germline CDR1 is MNHNS and CDR2 is SASEGT.

The V and J genes are TRBV5-1 and TRBJ2-5, with a possible D match to TRBD1 (5 bases). Germline V gene data show CDR1 as SGHRS and CDR2 as YFSETQ. The CDR3 loop spans 16 amino acids. Trimming took 4 bases from V and 4 from J, leaving 20 bases between them. Here the CDR3 reads CASSLVGRVVRETQYF. CDR3 DNA sequence: TGCGCCAGCAGCCTTGTGGGCAGGGTTGTTCGAGAGACCCAGTACTTC.

The chain combines TRBV6-5 with TRBJ1-1, with D possibly TRBD1 on 5 matching bases. CDR1 and CDR2 from the germline V gene are MNHEY and SVGAGI. V was clipped by 7 bases and J by 3 bases, with 18 bases between them. CDR3 length equals 15 residues. In nucleotides, the CDR3 is TGTGCCAGCAAGGAGGGGCGATTTGGGGACACTGAAGCTTTCTTT. It codes for CASKEGRFGDTEAFF.

This clone has just one count. This chain uses TRBV10-3 with TRBJ2-3, with D tentatively TRBD1 (5 bases). This CDR3 comprises 16 residues. Germline-derived CDR1 and CDR2 are ENHRY and SYGVKD. The germline V and J ends were trimmed by 0 bases and 2 bases, with 12 bases remaining between them. Written as DNA, the CDR3 is TGTGCCATCAGTGAGTCGACAGCCGCTCCCACAGATACGCAGTATTTT. Protein product: CAISESTAAPTDTQYF.